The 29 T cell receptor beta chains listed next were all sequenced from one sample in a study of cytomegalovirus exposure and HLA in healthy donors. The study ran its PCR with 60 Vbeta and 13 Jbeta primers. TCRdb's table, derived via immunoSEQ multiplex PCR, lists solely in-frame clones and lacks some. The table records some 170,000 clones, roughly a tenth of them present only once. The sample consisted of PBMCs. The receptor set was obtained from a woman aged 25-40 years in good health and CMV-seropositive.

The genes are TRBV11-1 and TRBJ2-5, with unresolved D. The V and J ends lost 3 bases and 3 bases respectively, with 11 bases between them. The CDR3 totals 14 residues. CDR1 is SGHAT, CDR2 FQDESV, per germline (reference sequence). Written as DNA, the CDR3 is TGTGCCAGCAGCTTGGAAGCGTCTGAAGAGACCCAGTACTTC. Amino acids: CASSLEASEETQYF.

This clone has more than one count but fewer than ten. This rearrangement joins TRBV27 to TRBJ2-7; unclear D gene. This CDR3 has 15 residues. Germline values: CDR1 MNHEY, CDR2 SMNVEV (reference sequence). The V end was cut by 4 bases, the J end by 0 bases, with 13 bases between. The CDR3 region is CASSSPSRSSYEQYF. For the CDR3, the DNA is TGTGCCAGCAGTTCCCCCTCTAGGAGCTCCTACGAGCAGTACTTC.

CDR3 amino acids: CASSQVLGDEQYF. In nucleotides, the CDR3 is TGTGCCAGCAGCCAAGTCTTAGGGGACGAGCAGTACTTC. The chain couples TRBV14 to TRBJ2-7; possible D gene TRBD1, 5 bases. The ends were cut back, 1 base at V and 5 bases at J, with 9 bases in the middle. Germline assignment: CDR1 SGHDN and CDR2 FVKESK. The CDR3 loop spans 13 amino acids.

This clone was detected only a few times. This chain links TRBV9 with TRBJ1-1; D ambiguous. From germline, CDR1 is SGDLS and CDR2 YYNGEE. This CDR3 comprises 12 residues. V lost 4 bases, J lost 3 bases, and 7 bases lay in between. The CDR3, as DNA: TGTGCCAGCAGCCCCCATTACACTGAAGCTTTCTTT. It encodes CASSPHYTEAFF.

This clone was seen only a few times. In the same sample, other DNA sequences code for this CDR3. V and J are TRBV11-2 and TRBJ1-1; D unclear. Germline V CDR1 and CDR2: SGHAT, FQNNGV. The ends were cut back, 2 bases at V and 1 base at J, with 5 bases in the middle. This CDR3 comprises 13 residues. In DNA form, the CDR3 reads TGTGCCAGCAGCTTAAAGCGGAACACTGAAGCTTTCTTT. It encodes CASSLKRNTEAFF.

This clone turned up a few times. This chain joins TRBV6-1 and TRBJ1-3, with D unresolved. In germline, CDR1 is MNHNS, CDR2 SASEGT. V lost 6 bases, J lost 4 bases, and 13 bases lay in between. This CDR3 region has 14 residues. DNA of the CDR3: TGTGCCAGCAGGAGGGAAGTGGACGGAAACACCATATATTTT. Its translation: CASRREVDGNTIYF.

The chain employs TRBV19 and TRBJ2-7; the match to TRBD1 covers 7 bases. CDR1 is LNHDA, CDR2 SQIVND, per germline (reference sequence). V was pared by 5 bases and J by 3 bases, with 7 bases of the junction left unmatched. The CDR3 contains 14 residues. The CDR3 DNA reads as TGTGCCAGTAGTTCGACAGGGACCATCTACGAGCAGTACTTC. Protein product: CASSSTGTIYEQYF. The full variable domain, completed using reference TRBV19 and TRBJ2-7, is DGGITQSPKYLFRKEGQNVTLSCEQNLNHDAMYWYRQDPGQGLRLIYYSQIVNDFQKGDIAEGYSVSREKKESFPLTVTSAQKNPTAFYLCASSSTGTIYEQYFGPGTRLTVT.

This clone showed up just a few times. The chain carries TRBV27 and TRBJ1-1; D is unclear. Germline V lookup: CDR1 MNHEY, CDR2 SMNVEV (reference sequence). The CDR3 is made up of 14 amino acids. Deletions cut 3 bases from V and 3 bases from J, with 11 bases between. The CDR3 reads CASSFIPRDTEAFF. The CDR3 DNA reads TGTGCCAGCAGTTTTATACCGAGGGACACTGAAGCTTTCTTT.

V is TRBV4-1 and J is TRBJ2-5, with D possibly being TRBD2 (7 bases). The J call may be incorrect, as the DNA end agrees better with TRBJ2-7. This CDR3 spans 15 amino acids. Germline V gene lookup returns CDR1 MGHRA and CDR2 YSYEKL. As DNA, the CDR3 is TGCGCCAGCAGCCTCAGGGAGGGGGGCTCCTACGAGCAGTACTTC. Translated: CASSLREGGSYEQYF.

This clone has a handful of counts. The CDR3 region has the DNA TGCGCCAGCAGATTAGGAGGTGAGCAGTTCTTC. It is translated as CASRLGGEQFF. The V and J genes are TRBV5-1 and TRBJ2-1; TRBD2 is a possible D gene (5 bases). V lost 5 bases and J 9 bases, leaving 9 bases between the germline ends. The CDR3 has 11 amino acids. CDR1 and CDR2 (germline): SGHRS, YFSETQ.

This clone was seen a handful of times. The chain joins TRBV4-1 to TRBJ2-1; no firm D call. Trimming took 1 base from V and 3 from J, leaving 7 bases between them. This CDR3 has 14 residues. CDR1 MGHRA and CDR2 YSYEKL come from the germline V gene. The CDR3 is CASSQGLGYNEQFF. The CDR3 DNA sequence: TGCGCCAGCAGCCAAGGACTTGGCTACAATGAGCAGTTCTTC.

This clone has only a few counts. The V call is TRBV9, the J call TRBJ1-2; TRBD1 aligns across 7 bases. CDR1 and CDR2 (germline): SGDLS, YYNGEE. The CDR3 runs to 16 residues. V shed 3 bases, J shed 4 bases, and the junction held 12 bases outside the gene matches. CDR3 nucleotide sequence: TGTGCCAGCAGCGCCACCATGGCAGGGGGGATCTATGGCTACACCTTC. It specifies CASSATMAGGIYGYTF.

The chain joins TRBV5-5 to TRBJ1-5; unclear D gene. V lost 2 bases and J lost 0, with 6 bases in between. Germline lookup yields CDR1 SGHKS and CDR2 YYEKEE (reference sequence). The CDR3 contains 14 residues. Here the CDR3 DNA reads TGTGCCAGCAGCTTTAGTTATAGCAATCAGCCCCAGCATTTT. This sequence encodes CASSFSYSNQPQHF.

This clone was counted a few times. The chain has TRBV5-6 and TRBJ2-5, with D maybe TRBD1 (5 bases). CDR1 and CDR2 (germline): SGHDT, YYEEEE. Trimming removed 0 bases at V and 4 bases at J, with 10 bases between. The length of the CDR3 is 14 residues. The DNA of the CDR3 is TGTGCCAGCAGCTTGGAGCCGACAGTAGAGACCCAGTACTTC. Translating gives CASSLEPTVETQYF. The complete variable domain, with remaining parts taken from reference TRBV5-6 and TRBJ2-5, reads DAGVTQSPTHLIKTRGQQVTLRCSPKSGHDTVSWYQQALGQGPQFIFQYYEEEERQRGNFPDRFSGHQFPNYSSELNVNALLLGDSALYLCASSLEPTVETQYFGPGTRLLVL.

The CDR3 region has the DNA TGTGTATCTAAGGGACTAGCGGGAGGTGGCTCCTACGAGCAGTACTTC. Protein: CVSKGLAGGGSYEQYF. V is TRBV27 and J is TRBJ2-5; 15 bases agree with TRBD2. The J call may be in error: the DNA end matches TRBJ2-7 better. Germline lookup yields CDR1 MNHEY and CDR2 SMNVEV (reference sequence). The CDR3 has 16 residues.

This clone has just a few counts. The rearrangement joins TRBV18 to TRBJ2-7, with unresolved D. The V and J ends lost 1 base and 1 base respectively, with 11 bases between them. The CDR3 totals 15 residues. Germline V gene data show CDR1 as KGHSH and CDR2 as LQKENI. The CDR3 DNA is TGTGCCAGCTCACCACGGAGACCCGATTCCTACGAGCAGTACTTC. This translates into CASSPRRPDSYEQYF.

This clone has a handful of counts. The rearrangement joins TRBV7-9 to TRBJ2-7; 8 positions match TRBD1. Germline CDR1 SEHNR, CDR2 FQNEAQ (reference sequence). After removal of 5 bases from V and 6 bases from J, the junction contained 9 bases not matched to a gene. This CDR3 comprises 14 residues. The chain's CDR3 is CASSKFQGAFEQYF. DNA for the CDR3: TGTGCCAGCAGCAAGTTCCAGGGGGCTTTCGAGCAGTACTTC. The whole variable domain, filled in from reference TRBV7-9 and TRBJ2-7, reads DTGVSQNPRHKITKRGQNVTFRCDPISEHNRLYWYRQTLGQGPEFLTYFQNEAQLEKSRLLSDRFSAERPKGSFSTLEIQRTEQGDSAMYLCASSKFQGAFEQYFGPGTRLTVT.

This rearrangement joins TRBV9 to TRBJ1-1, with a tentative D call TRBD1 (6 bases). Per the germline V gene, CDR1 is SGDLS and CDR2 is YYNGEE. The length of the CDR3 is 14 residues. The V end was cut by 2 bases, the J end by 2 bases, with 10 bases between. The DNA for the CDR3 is TGTGCCAGCAGCGTTCAGGGGATAAACACTGAAGCTTTCTTT. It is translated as CASSVQGINTEAFF.

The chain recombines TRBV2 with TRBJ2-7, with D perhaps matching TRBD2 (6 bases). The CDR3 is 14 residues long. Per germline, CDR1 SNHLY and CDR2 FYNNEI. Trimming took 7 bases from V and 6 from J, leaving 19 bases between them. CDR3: CASTPGLASVEQYF. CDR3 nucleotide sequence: TGTGCCAGCACCCCGGGCCTAGCGAGCGTCGAGCAGTACTTC.

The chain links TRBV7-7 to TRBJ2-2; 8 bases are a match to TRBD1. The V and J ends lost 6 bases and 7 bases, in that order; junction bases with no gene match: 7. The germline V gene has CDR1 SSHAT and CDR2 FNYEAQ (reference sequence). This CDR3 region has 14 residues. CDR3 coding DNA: TGTGCCAGCAGTACCCGACAGGGGTTCGGGGAGCTGTTTTTT. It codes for CASSTRQGFGELFF.

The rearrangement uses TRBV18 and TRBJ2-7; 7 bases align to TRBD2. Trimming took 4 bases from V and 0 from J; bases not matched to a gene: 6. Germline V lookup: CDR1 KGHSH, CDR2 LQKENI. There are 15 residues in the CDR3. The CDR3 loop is CASSHGTTGSYEQYF. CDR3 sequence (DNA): TGTGCCAGCTCACATGGGACTACCGGCTCCTACGAGCAGTACTTC.

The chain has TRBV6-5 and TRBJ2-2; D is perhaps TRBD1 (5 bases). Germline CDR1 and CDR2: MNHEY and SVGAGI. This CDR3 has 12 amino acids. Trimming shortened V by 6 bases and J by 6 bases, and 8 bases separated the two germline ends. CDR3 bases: TGTGCCAGCAGCCCAGGGTCCGGGGAGCTGTTTTTT. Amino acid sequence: CASSPGSGELFF.

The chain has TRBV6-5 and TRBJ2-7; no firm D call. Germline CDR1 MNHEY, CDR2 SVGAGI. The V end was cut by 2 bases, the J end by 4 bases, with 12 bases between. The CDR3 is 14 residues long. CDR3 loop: CASSYGRVGYEQYF. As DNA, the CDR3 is TGTGCCAGCAGTTACGGTCGGGTTGGGTACGAGCAGTACTTC.

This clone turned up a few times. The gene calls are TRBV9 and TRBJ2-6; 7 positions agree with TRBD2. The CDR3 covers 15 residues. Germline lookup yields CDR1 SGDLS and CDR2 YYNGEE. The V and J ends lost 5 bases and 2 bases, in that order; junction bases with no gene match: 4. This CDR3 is CASRGEGTGANVLTF. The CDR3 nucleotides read TGTGCCAGCAGAGGGGAGGGGACTGGGGCCAACGTCCTGACTTTC. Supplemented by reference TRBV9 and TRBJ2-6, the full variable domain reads DSGVTQTPKHLITATGQRVTLRCSPRSGDLSVYWYQQSLDQGLQFLIQYYNGEERAKGNILERFSAQQFPDLHSELNLSSLELGDSALYFCASRGEGTGANVLTFGAGSRLTVL.

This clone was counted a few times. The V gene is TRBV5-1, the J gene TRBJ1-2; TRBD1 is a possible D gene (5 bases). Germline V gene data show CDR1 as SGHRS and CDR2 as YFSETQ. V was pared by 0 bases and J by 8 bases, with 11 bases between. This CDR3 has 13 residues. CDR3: CASSLGGTRGYTF. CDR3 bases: TGCGCCAGCAGCTTGGGAGGGACTCGGGGCTACACCTTC.

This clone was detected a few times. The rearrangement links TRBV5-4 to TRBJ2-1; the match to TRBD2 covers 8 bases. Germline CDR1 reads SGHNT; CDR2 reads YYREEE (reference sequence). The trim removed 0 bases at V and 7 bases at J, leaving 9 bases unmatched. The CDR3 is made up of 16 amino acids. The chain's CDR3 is CASSLAVSGSRNEQFF. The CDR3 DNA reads TGTGCCAGCAGCTTGGCCGTCAGCGGGAGTCGGAATGAGCAGTTCTTC.

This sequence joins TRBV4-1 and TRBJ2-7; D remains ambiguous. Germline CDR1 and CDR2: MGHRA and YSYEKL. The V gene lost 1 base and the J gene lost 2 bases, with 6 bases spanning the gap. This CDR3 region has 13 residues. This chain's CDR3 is CASSQGVAYEQYF. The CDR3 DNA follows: TGCGCCAGCAGCCAAGGAGTAGCCTACGAGCAGTACTTC.

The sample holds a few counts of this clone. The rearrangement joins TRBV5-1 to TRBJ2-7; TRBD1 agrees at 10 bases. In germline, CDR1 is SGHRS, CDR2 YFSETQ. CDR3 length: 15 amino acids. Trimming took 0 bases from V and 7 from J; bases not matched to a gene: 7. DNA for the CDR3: TGCGCCAGCAGCTTGGGCCGACAGGGGGCGGGAGAGCAGTACTTC. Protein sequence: CASSLGRQGAGEQYF.

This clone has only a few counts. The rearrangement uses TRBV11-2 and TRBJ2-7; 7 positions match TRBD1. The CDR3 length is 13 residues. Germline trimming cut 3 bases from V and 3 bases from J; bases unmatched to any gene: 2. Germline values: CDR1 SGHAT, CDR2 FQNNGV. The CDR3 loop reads CASSLTGFYEQYF. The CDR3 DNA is TGTGCCAGCAGCTTGACAGGGTTCTACGAGCAGTACTTC.